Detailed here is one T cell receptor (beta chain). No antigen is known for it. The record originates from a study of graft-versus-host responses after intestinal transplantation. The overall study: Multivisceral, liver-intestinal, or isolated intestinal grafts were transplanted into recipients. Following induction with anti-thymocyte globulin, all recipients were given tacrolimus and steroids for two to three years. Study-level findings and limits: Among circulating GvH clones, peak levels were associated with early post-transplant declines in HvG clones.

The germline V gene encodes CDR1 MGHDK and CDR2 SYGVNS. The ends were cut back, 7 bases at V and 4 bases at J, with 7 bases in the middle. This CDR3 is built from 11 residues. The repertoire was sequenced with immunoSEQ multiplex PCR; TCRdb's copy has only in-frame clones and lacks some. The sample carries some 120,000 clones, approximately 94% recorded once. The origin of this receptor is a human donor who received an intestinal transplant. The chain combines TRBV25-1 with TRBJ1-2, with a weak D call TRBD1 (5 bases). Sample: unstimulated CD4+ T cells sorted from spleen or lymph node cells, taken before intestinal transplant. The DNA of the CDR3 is TGTGCCAGCACAGGGACCTATGGCTACACCTTC. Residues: CASTGTYGYTF.